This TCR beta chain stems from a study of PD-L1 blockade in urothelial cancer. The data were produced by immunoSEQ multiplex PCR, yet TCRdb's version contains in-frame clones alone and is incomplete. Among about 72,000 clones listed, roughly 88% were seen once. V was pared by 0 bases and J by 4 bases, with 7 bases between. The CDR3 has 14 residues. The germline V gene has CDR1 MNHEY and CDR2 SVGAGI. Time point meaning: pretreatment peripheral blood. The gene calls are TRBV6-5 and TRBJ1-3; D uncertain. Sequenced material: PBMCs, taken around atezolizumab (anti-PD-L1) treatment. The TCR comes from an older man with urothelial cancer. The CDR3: CASSYSKEGNTIYF. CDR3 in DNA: TGTGCCAGCAGTTACTCGAAGGAGGGAAACACCATATATTTT.